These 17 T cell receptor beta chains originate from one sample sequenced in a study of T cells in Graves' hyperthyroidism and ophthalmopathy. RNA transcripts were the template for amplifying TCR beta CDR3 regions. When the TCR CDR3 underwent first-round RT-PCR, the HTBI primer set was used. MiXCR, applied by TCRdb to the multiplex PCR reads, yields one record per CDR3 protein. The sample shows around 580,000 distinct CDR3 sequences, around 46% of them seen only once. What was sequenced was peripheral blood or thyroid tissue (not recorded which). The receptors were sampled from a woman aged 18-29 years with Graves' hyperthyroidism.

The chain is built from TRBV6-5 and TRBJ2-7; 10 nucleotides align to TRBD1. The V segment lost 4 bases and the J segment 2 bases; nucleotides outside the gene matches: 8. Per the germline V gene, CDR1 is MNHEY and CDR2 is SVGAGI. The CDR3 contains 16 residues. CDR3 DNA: TGTGCCAGCAGTTGGGCCGGGACAGGGGTTACCTACGAGCAGTACTTC. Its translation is CASSWAGTGVTYEQYF.

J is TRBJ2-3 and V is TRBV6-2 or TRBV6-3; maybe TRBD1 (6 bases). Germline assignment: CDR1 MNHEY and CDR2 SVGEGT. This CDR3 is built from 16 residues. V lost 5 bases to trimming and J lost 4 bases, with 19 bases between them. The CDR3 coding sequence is TGTGCCAGCAGTCGATACAGGGTCCCCGAACCAGATACGCAGTATTTT. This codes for CASSRYRVPEPDTQYF.

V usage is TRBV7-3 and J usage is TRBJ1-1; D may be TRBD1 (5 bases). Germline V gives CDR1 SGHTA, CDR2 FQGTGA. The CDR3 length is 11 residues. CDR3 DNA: TGTGCTAGTCGACAGTACACTGAAGCTTTCTTT. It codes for CASRQYTEAFF. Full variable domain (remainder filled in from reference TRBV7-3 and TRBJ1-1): GAGVSQTPSNKVTEKGKYVELRCDPISGHTALYWYRQSLGQGPEFLIYFQGTGAADDSGLPNDRFFAVRPEGSVSTLKIQRTERGDSAVYLCASRQYTEAFFGQGTRLTVV.

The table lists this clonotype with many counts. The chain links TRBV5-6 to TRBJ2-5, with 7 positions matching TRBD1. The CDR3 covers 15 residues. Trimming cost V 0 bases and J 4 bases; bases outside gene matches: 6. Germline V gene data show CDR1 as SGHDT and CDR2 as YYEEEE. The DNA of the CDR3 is TGTGCCAGCAGCTTGGTACCGGGACAGCTAGAGACCCAGTACTTC. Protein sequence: CASSLVPGQLETQYF.

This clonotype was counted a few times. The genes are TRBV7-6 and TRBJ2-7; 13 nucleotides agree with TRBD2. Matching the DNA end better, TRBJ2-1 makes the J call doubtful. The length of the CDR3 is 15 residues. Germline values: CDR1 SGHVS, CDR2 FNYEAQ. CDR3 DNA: TGTGCCAGCAGTGGACTAGCGGGAGCTGTGTATGAGCAGTTCTTC. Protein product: CASSGLAGAVYEQFF.

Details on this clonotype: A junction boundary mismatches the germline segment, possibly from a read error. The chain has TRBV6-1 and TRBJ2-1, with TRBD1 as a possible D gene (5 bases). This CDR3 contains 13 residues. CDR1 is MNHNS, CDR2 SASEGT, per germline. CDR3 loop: CASSERDWLRGLF. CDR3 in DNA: TGTGCCAGCAGTGAACGCGATTGGCTTAGGGGCCTCTTC.

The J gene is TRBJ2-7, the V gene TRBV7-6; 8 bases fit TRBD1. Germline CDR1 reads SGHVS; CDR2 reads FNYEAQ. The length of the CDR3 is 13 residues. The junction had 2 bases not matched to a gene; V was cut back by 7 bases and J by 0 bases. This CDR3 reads CASTRGHSYEQYF. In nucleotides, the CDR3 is TGTGCCAGCACCAGGGGGCACTCCTACGAGCAGTACTTC.

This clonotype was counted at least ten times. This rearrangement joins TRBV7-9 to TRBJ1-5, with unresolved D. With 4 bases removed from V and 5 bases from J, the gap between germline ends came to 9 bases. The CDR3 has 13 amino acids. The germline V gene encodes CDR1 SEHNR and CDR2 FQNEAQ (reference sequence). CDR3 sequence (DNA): TGTGCCAGCAGCTACGACCGAGATCAGCCCCAGCATTTT. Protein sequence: CASSYDRDQPQHF.

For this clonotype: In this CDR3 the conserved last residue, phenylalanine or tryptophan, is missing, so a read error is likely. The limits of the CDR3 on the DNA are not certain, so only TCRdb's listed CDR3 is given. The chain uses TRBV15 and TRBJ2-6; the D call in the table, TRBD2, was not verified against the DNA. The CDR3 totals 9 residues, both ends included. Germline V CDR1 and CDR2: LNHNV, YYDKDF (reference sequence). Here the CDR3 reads CATSTVGSS.

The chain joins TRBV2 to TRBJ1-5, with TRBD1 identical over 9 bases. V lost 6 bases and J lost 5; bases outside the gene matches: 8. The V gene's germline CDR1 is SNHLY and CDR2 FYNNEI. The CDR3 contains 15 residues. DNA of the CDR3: TGTGCCAGCAGCAACCGGGACAGGGATGATCAGCCCCAGCATTTT. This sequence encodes CASSNRDRDDQPQHF.

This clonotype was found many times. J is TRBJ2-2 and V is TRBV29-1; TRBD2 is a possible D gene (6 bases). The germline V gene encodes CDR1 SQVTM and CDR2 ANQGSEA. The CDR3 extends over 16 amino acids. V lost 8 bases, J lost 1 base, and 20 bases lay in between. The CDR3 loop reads CSIMKGGSGNTGELFF. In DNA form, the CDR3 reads TGCAGCATTATGAAGGGTGGTAGCGGGAACACCGGGGAGCTGTTTTTT.

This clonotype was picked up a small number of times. As DNA, the CDR3 is TGTGCCAGCAGTACTGGACTAGCGGGAGGGCCTACCGGGGAGCTGTTTTTT. This codes for CASSTGLAGGPTGELFF. V is TRBV6-1 and J is TRBJ2-2; 15 bases are shared with TRBD2. CDR1 is MNHNS, CDR2 SASEGT, per germline. The J segment lost 5 bases and the V segment lost 5 bases, leaving 6 bases of the junction unmatched. There are 17 residues in the CDR3.

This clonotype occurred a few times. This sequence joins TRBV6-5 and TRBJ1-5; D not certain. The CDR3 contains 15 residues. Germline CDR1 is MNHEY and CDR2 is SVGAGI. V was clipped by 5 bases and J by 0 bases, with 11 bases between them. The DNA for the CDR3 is TGTGCCAGCAGTGAAGCCGCTTATAGCAATCAGCCCCAGCATTTT. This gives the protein CASSEAAYSNQPQHF.

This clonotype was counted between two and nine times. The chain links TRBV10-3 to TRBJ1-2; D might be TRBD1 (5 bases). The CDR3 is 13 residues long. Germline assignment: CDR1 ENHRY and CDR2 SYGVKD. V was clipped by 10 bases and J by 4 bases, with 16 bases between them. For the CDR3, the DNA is TGTGCCAGCTCTCACCCTGGGGGCTATGGCTACACCTTC. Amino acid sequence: CASSHPGGYGYTF.

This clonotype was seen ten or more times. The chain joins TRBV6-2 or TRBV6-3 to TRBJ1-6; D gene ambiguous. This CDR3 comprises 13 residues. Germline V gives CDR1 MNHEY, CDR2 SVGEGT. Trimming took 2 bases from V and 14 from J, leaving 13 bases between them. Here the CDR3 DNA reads TGTGCCAGCAGTTACGAGACTTCGTTTTCCCTCCACTTT. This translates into CASSYETSFSLHF.

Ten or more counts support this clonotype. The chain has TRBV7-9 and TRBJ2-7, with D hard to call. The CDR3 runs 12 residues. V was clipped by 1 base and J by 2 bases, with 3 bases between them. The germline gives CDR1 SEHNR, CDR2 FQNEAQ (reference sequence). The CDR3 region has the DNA TGTGCCAGCAGCTTAGTTGCCTACGAGCAGTACTTC. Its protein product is CASSLVAYEQYF. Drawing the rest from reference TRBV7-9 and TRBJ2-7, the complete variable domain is DTGVSQNPRHKITKRGQNVTFRCDPISEHNRLYWYRQTLGQGPEFLTYFQNEAQLEKSRLLSDRFSAERPKGSFSTLEIQRTEQGDSAMYLCASSLVAYEQYFGPGTRLTVT.

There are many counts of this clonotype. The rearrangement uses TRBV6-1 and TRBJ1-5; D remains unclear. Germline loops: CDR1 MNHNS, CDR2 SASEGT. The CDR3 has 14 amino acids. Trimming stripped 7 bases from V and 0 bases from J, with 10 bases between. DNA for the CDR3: TGTGCCAGCATGCTGACACTTAGCAATCAGCCCCAGCATTTT. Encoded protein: CASMLTLSNQPQHF.